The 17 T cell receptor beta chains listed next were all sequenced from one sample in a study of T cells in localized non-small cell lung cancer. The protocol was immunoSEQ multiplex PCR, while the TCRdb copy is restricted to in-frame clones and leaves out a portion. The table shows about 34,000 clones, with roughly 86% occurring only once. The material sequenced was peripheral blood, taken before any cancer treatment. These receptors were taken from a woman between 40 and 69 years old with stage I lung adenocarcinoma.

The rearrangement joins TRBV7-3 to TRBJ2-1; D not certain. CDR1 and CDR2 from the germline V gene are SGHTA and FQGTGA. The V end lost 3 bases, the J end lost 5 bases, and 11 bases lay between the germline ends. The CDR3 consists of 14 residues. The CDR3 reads CASSLAPADNEQFF. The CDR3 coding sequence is TGTGCCAGCAGCTTGGCCCCCGCGGACAATGAGCAGTTCTTC.

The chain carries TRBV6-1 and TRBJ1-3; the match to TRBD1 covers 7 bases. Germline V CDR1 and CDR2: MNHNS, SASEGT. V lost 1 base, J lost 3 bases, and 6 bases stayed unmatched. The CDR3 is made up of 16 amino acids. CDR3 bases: TGTGCCAGCAGTGAAGTCATAGGGGGCGTTGGAAACACCATATATTTT. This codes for CASSEVIGGVGNTIYF.

The CDR3 DNA is TGTGCCAGCAGTTTAGTACCGGTGTCTAGCAATCAGCCCCAGCATTTT. It specifies CASSLVPVSSNQPQHF. The chain links TRBV27 to TRBJ1-5; D gene unclear. Germline V gives CDR1 MNHEY, CDR2 SMNVEV (reference sequence). The CDR3 spans 16 residues. V was cut by 2 bases and J by 0 bases, with 11 bases left in between.

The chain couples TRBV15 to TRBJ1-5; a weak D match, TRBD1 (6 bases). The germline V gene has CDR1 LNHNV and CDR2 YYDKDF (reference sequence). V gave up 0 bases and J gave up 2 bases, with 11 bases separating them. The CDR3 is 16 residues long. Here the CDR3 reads CATSREQGLGNQPQHF. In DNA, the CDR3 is TGTGCCACCAGCAGAGAACAGGGTTTAGGCAATCAGCCCCAGCATTTT.

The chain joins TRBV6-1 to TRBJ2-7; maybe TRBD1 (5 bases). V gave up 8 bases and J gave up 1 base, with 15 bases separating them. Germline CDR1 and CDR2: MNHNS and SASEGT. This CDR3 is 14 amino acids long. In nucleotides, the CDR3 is TGTGCCAGCGAGGTGGACACTTCATCCTACGAGCAGTACTTC. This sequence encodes CASEVDTSSYEQYF.

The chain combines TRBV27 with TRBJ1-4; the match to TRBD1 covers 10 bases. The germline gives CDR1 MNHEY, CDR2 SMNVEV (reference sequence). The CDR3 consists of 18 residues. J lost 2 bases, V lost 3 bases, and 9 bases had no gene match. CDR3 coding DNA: TGTGCCAGCAGTTTTATCGATCCGGGACAGGGGACTAATGAAAAACTGTTTTTT. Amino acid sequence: CASSFIDPGQGTNEKLFF.

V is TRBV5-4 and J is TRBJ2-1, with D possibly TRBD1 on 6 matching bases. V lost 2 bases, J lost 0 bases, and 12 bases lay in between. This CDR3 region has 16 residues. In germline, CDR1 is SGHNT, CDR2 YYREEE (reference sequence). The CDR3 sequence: CASSLNRAGSYNEQFF. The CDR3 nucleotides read TGTGCCAGCAGCTTAAACAGGGCCGGCTCCTACAATGAGCAGTTCTTC.

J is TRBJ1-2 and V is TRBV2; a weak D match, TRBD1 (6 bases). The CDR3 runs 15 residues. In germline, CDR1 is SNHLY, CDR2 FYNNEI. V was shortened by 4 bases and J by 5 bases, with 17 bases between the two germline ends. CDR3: CASSGSPGGRYGYTF. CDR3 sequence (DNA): TGTGCCAGCAGTGGGAGTCCGGGGGGGCGTTATGGCTACACCTTC.

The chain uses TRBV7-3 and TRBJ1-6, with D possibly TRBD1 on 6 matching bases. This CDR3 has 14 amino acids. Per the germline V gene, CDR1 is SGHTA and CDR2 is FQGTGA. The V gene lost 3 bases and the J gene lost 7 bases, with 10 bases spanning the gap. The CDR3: CASSLQGINSPLHF. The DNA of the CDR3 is TGTGCCAGCAGCTTGCAGGGGATAAATTCACCCCTCCACTTT.

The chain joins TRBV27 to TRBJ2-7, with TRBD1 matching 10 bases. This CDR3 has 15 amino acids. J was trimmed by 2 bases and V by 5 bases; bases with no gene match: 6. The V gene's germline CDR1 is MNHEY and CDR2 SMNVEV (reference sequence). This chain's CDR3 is CASSRTGQGTYEQYF. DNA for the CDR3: TGTGCCAGCAGTCGAACGGGACAGGGGACCTACGAGCAGTACTTC.

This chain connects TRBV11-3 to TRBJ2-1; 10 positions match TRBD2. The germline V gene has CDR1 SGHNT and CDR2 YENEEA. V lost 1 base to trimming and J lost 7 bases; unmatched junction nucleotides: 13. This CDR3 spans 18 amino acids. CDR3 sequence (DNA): TGTGCCAGCAGCTTAGGTGGGCGGAGCGGGGGGGCATATAATGAGCAGTTCTTC. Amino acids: CASSLGGRSGGAYNEQFF.

CDR3 nucleotide sequence: TGTGCCAGCAGCGTAGGGCAGGGTGGAACCTACGAGCAGTACTTC. Amino acid sequence: CASSVGQGGTYEQYF. The chain links TRBV9 to TRBJ2-7, with D perhaps TRBD1 (5 bases). This CDR3 contains 15 residues. Germline V CDR1 and CDR2: SGDLS, YYNGEE. V was pared by 0 bases and J by 2 bases, with 12 bases between.

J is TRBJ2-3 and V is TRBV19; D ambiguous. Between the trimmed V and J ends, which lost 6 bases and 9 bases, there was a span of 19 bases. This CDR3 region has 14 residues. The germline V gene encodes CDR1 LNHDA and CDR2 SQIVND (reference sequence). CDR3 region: CASSAATPYATQYF. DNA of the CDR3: TGTGCCAGTAGCGCGGCGACCCCCTACGCAACGCAGTATTTT.

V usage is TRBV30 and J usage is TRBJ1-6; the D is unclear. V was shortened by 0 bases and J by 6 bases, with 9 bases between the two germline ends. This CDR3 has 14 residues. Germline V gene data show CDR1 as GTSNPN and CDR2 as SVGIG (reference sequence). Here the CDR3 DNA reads TGTGCCTGGAGTGTTGTCAGGACTAATTCACCCCTCCACTTT. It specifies CAWSVVRTNSPLHF.

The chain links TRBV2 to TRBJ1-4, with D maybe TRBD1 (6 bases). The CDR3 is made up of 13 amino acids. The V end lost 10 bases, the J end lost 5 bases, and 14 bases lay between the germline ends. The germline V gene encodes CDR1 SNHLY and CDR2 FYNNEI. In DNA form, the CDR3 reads TGTGCCACCTCTTATGGACAGAATGAAAAACTGTTTTTT. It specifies CATSYGQNEKLFF.

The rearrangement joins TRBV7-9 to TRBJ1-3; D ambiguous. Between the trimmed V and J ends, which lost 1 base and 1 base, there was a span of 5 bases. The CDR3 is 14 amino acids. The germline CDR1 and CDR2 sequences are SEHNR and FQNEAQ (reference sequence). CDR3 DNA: TGTGCCAGCAGCTTAGGGGGATCTGGAAACACCATATATTTT. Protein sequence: CASSLGGSGNTIYF.

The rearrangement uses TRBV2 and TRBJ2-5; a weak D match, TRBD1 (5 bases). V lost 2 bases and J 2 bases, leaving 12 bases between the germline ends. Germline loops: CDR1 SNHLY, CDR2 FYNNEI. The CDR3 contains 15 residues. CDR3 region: CASSESRQKQETQYF. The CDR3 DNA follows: TGTGCCAGCAGTGAATCCCGACAGAAACAAGAGACCCAGTACTTC.